The clone carrying this T cell receptor beta chain showed up many times. The data were obtained in a study of T cells in Graves' hyperthyroidism and ophthalmopathy. The investigators amplified TCR beta CDR3 regions from RNA transcripts. The HTBI primer set served for first-round RT-PCR of the TCR CDR3. Via MiXCR, TCRdb re-called the multiplex PCR reads, giving one row per CDR3 protein. Of 250,000 to 300,000 distinct CDR3 sequences in the sample, 15% to 20% were seen once. There are 15 residues in the CDR3. V was pared by 5 bases and J by 0 bases, with 10 bases between. Germline values: CDR1 LNHNV, CDR2 YYDKDF (reference sequence).

Sequencing input: blood. The sequence was collected from a woman aged 55-75 years with Graves' ophthalmopathy. The chain carries TRBV15 and TRBJ2-2; maybe TRBD1 (6 bases). DNA for the CDR3: TGTGCCACCAGCCCGCGACAGGCGAACACCGGGGAGCTGTTTTTT. It is translated as CATSPRQANTGELFF.